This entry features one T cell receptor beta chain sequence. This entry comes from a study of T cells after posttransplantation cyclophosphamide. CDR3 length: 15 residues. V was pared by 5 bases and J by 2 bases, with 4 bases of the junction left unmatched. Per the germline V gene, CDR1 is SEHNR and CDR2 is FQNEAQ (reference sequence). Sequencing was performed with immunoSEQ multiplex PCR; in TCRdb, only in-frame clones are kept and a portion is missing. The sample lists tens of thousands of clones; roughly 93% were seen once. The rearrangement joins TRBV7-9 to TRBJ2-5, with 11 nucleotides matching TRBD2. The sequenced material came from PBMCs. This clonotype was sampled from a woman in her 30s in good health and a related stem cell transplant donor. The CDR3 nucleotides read TGTGCCAGCAGCCTGGGGACTAGCGGACAAGAGACCCAGTACTTC. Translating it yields CASSLGTSGQETQYF.